This is a list of T cell receptor beta chains from one sample in a study of vaccination and CD4 T cells after COVID-19. MiXCR was run by TCRdb on the PCR reads, yielding one entry per CDR3 protein. The sample contains 15,000 to 20,000 distinct CDR3 sequences, 51% of which appear only once. The antigens of these receptors remain unknown. Source: CD4+ T cells from blood, cultured in vitro, taken before SARS-CoV-2 vaccination. The receptors shown here come from a human donor who had recovered from COVID-19. The CDR3 runs from the conserved cysteine through the conserved F or W. The D gene is left open where the match is weak. The size field is filled for only some rows; it gives once, few, many or a size class.

V gene: TRBV6-2/TRBV6-3; clone size: -; J gene: TRBJ2-7; D gene: TRBD1; CDR3 DNA: TGTGCCAGCAGTCCTCGGGGACAGGGGACCTACGAGCAGTACTTC; CDR3 protein: CASSPRGQGTYEQYF
V gene: TRBV7-8; clone size: -; J gene: TRBJ1-3; D gene: TRBD1; CDR3 DNA: TGTGCCAGCAGCAGAACGACAGGGCTCGCACACACCATATATTTT; CDR3 protein: CASSRTTGLAHTIYF
V gene: TRBV6-1; clone size: few; J gene: TRBJ1-1; D gene: -; CDR3 DNA: TGTGCCAGCAGGACAAGACAGGCCCTTGAAGCTTTCTTT; CDR3 protein: CASRTRQALEAFF
V gene: TRBV30; clone size: -; J gene: TRBJ1-6; D gene: -; CDR3 DNA: TGTGCCTGGAGACTCAGGCCGGATTCACCCCTCCACTTT; CDR3 protein: CAWRLRPDSPLHF
V gene: TRBV11-3; clone size: once; J gene: TRBJ2-3; D gene: TRBD1; CDR3 DNA: TGTGCCAGCAGGGAAGGGGGCTTGGGTACGCAGTATTTT; CDR3 protein: CASREGGLGTQYF
V gene: TRBV20-1; clone size: -; J gene: TRBJ2-1; D gene: TRBD2; CDR3 DNA: TGCAGTGCTAGAGATCAATCCAGCGGGGGCTTTAATGAGCAGTTCTTC; CDR3 protein: CSARDQSSGGFNEQFF
V gene: TRBV19; clone size: -; J gene: TRBJ1-2; D gene: TRBD1; CDR3 DNA: TGTGCCAGTAGTACCCAGGCAGGGGGAAACTATGGCTACACCTTC; CDR3 protein: CASSTQAGGNYGYTF
V gene: TRBV7-9; clone size: -; J gene: TRBJ2-5; D gene: -; CDR3 DNA: TGTGCCAGCAGCATAACAGAGACCCAGTACTTC; CDR3 protein: CASSITETQYF
V gene: TRBV11-2; clone size: few; J gene: TRBJ2-5; D gene: TRBD1; CDR3 DNA: TGTGCCAGTAGGGGACAGAAAGAGACCCAGTACTTC; CDR3 protein: CASRGQKETQYF
V gene: TRBV6-1; clone size: few; J gene: TRBJ1-6; D gene: -; CDR3 DNA: TGTGCCAGCGGGACTTCCTTTAGGTCACCCCTCCACTTT; CDR3 protein: CASGTSFRSPLHF
V gene: TRBV15; clone size: -; J gene: TRBJ2-3; D gene: -; CDR3 DNA: TGTGCCACCAGCAGGGGGGAGGGACAGGCGACAGATACGCAGTATTTT; CDR3 protein: CATSRGEGQATDTQYF
V gene: TRBV19; clone size: once; J gene: TRBJ1-5; D gene: TRBD1; CDR3 DNA: TGTGCCAGTAGTATTAGAGGGACAGTACAATATAGCAATCAGCCCCAGCATTTT; CDR3 protein: CASSIRGTVQYSNQPQHF
V gene: TRBV19; clone size: -; J gene: TRBJ1-2; D gene: TRBD1; CDR3 DNA: TGTGCCAGTAGGACCGACAGGGTGGATGGCTACACCTTC; CDR3 protein: CASRTDRVDGYTF
V gene: TRBV28; clone size: medium-sized; J gene: TRBJ2-5; D gene: TRBD2; CDR3 DNA: TGTGCCAGCAGTTTGTCTAGCGGGAGAGGCCGGCAAGAGACCCAGTACTTC; CDR3 protein: CASSLSSGRGRQETQYF
V gene: TRBV20-1; clone size: -; J gene: TRBJ1-1; D gene: -; CDR3 DNA: TGCAGTGCGAGACCGTACACTGAAGCTTTCTTT; CDR3 protein: CSARPYTEAFF
V gene: TRBV24-1; clone size: -; J gene: TRBJ1-1; D gene: -; CDR3 DNA: TGTGCCACCACATTGGGAGGAAACACTGAAGCTTTCTTT; CDR3 protein: CATTLGGNTEAFF
V gene: TRBV7-6; clone size: once; J gene: TRBJ2-3; D gene: -; CDR3 DNA: TGTGCCAGCAGCTCCCGTCCCGCAGTACCCAGCACAGATACGCAGTATTTT; CDR3 protein: CASSSRPAVPSTDTQYF